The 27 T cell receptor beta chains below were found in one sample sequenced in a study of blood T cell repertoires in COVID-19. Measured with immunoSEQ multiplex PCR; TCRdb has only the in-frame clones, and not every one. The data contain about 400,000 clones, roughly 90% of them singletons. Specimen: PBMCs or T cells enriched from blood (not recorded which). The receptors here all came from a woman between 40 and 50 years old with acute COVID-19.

The CDR3, as DNA: TGTGCCAGCAATTACAGGGTTGGCACTGAAGCTTTCTTT. Translated: CASNYRVGTEAFF. This chain joins TRBV2 and TRBJ1-1; D may be TRBD1 (6 bases). Trimming shortened V by 7 bases and J by 4 bases, and 13 bases separated the two germline ends. Germline V gives CDR1 SNHLY, CDR2 FYNNEI. This CDR3 region has 13 residues.

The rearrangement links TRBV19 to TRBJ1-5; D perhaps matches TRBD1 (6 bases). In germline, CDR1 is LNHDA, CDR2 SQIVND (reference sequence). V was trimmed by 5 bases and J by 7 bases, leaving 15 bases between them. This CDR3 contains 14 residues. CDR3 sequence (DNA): TGTGCCAGTAGTCTGGAACAGGGAAGACAGCCCCAGCATTTT. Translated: CASSLEQGRQPQHF.

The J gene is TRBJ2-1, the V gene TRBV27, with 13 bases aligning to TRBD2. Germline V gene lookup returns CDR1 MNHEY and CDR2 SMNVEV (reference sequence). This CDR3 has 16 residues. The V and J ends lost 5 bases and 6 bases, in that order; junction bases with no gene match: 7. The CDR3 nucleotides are TGTGCCAGCAGTCCGCGACTAGCGGGGGGCGTCAATGAGCAGTTCTTC. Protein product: CASSPRLAGGVNEQFF.

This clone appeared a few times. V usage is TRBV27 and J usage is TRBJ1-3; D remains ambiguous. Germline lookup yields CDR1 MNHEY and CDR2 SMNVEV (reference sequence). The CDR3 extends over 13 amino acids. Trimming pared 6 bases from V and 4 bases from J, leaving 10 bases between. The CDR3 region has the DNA TGTGCCAGCAGAGTAAATAGAGGAAACACCATATATTTT. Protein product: CASRVNRGNTIYF.

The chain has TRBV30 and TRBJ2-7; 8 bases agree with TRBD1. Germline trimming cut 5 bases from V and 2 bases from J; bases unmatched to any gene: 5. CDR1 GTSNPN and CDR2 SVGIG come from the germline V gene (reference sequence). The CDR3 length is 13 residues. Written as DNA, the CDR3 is TGTGCCTGGTCGCCGGGACAGGCCTACGAGCAGTACTTC. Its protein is CAWSPGQAYEQYF.

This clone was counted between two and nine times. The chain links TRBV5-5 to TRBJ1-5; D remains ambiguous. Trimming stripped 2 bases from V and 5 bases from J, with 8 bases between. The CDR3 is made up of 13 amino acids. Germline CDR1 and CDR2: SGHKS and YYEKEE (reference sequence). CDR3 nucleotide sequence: TGTGCCAGCAGCTTTCTACCCGATCAGCCCCAGCATTTT. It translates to CASSFLPDQPQHF.

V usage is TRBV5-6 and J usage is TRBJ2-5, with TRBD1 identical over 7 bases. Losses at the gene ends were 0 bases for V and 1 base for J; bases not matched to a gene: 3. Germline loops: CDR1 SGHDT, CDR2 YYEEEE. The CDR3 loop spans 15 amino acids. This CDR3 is CASSLGTGVQETQYF. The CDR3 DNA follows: TGTGCCAGCAGCTTGGGGACAGGTGTCCAAGAGACCCAGTACTTC.

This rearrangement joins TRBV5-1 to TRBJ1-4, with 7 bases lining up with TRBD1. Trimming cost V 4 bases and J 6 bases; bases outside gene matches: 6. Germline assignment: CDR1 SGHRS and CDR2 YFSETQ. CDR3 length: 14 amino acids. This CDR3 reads CASSHPDRDEKLFF. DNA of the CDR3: TGCGCCAGCAGCCACCCCGACAGGGATGAAAAACTGTTTTTT.

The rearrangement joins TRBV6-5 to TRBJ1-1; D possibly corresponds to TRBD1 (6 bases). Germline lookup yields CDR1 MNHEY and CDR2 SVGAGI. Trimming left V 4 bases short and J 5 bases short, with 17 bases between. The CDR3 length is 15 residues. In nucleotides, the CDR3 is TGTGCCAGCAGTTCCATACAGGGCTTGGGTACTGAAGCTTTCTTT. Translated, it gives CASSSIQGLGTEAFF.

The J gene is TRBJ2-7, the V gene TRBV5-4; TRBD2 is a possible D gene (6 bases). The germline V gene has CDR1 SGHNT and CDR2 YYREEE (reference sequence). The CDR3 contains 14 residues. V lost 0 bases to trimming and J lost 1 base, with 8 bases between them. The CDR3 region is CASSLVRDSYEQYF. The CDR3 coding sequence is TGTGCCAGCAGCTTGGTGCGGGATTCCTACGAGCAGTACTTC.

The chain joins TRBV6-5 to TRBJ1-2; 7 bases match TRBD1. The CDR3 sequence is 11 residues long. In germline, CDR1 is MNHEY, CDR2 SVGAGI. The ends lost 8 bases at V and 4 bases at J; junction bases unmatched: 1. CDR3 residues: CASGTVYGYTF. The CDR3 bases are TGTGCCAGCGGGACAGTCTATGGCTACACCTTC.

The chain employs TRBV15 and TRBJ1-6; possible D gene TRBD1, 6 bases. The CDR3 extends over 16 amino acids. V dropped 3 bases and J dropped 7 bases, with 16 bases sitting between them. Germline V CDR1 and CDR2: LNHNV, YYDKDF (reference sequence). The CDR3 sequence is CATSSGHGTNNSPLHF. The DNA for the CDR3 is TGTGCCACCAGCAGTGGGCACGGGACAAACAATTCACCCCTCCACTTT.

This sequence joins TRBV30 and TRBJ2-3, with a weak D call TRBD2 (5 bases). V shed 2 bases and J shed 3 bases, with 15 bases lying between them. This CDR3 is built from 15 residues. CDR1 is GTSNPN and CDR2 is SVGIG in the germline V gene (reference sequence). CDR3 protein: CAWSKSGKNTDTQYF. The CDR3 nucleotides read TGTGCCTGGAGTAAATCGGGGAAAAATACAGATACGCAGTATTTT.

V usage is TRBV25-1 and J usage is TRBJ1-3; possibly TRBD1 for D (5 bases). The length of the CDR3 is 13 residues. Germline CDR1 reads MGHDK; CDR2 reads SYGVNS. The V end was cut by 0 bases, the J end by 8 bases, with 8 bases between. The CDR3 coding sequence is TGTGCCAGCAGTGAATATGGGGGGGACACCATATATTTT. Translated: CASSEYGGDTIYF. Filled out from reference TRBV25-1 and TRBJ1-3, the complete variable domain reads EADIYQTPRYLVIGTGKKITLECSQTMGHDKMYWYQQDPGMELHLIHYSYGVNSTEKGDLSSESTVSRIRTEHFPLTLESARPSHTSQYLCASSEYGGDTIYFGEGSWLTVV.

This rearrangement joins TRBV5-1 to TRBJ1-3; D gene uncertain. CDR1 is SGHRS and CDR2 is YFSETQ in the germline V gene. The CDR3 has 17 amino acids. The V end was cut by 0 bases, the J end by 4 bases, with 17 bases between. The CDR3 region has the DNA TGCGCCAGCAGCTTGGGGCCCCGGGGTCTAAGCGGAAACACCATATATTTT. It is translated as CASSLGPRGLSGNTIYF.

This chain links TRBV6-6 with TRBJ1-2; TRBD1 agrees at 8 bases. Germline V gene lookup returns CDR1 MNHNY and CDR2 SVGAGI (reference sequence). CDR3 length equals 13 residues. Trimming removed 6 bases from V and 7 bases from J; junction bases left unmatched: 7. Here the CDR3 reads CASRPGQESGYTF. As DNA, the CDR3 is TGTGCCAGCAGACCGGGACAGGAATCTGGCTACACCTTC.

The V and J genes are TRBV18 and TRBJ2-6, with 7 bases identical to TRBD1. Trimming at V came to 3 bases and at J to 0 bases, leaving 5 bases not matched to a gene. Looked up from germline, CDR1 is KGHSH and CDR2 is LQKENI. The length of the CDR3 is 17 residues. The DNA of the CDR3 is TGTGCCAGCTCACCCGGGACAGCGCACTCTGGGGCCAACGTCCTGACTTTC. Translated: CASSPGTAHSGANVLTF.

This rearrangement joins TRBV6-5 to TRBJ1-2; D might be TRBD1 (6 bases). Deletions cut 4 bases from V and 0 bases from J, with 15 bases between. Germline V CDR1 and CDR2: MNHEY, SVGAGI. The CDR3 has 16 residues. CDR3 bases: TGTGCCAGCAGTTGGGCTTGGGGGCCAACTAACTATGGCTACACCTTC. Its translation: CASSWAWGPTNYGYTF.

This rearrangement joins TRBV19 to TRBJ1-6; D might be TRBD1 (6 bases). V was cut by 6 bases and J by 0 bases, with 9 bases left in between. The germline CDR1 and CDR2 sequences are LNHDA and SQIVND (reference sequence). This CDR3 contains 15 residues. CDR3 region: CASSQGSSYNSPLHF. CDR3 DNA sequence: TGTGCCAGTAGCCAGGGGAGCTCCTATAATTCACCCCTCCACTTT.

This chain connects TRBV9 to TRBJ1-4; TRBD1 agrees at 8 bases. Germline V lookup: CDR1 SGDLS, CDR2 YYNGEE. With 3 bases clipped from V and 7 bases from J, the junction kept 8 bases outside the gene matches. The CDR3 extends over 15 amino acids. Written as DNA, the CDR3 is TGTGCCAGCAGCGCATCAGGGGGCTGGAGTGAAAAACTGTTTTTT. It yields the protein CASSASGGWSEKLFF.

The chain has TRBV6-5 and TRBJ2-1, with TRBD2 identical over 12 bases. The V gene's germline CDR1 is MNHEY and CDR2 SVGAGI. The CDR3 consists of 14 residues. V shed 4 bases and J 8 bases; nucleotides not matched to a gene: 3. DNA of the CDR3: TGTGCCAGCAGTTCTAGCGGGGGGGCCCATGAGCAGTTCTTC. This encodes CASSSSGGAHEQFF.

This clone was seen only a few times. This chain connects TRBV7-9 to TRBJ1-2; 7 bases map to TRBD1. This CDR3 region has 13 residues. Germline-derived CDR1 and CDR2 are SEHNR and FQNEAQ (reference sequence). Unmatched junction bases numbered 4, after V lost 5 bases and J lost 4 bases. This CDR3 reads CASSATGAYGYTF. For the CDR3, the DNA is TGTGCCAGCAGCGCTACAGGGGCCTATGGCTACACCTTC.

CDR3 nucleotide sequence: TGTGCCATCAGTGAGTCGGGCGGGGGGGTTTCTTTCACAGATACGCAGTATTTT. Amino acids: CAISESGGGVSFTDTQYF. The chain employs TRBV10-3 and TRBJ2-3, with 9 bases aligning to TRBD2. The germline CDR1 and CDR2 sequences are ENHRY and SYGVKD. The CDR3 is 18 residues long. With V trimmed by 0 bases and J by 2 bases, 9 bases remained unmatched.

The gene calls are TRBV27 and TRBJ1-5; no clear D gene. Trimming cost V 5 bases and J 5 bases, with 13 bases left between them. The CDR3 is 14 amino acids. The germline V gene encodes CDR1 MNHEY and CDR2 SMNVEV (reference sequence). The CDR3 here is CASSLGGAHQPQHF. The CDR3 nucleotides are TGTGCCAGCAGTCTAGGAGGCGCCCATCAGCCCCAGCATTTT.

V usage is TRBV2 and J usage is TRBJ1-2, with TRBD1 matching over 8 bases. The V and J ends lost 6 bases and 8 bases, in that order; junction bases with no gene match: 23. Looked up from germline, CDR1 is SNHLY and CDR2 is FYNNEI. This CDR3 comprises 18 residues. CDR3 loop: CASSDRTGPPPRVRGYTF. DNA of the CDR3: TGTGCCAGCAGCGACAGGACAGGGCCTCCTCCTCGAGTACGGGGCTACACCTTC.

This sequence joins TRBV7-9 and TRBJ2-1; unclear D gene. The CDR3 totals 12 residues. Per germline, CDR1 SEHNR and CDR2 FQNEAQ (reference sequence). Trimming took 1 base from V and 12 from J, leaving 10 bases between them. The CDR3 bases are TGTGCCAGCAGCTTAGAGATTCGAGGGCAGTTCTTC. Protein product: CASSLEIRGQFF.

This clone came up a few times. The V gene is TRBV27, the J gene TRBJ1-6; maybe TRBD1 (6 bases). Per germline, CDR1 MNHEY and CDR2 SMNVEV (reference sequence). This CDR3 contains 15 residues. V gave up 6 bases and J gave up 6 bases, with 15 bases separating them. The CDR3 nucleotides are TGTGCCAGCAGCTATGGGGGACACGTTAATTCACCCCTCCACTTT. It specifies CASSYGGHVNSPLHF.